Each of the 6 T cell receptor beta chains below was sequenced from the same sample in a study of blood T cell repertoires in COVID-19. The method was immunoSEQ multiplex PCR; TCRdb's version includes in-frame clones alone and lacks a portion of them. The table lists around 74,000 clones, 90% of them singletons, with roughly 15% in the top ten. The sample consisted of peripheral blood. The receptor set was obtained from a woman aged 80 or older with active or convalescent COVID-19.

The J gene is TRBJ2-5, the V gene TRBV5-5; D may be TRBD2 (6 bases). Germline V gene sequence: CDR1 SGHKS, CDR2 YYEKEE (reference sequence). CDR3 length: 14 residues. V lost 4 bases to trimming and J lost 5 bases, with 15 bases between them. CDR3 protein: CASSAGGVGETQYF. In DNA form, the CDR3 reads TGTGCCAGCAGCGCTGGCGGGGTTGGTGAGACCCAGTACTTC.

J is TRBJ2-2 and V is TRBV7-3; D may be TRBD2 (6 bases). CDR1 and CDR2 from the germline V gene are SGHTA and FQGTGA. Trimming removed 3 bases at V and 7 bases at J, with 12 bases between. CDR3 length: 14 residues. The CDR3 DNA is TGTGCCAGCAGCTTCCGGGGGAAGGGCGGGGAGCTGTTTTTT. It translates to CASSFRGKGGELFF.

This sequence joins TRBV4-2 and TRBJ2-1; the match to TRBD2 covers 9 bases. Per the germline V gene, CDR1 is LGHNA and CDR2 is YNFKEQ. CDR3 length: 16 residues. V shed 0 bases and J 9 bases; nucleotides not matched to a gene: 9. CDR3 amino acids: CASSQDISGGKFEQFF. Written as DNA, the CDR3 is TGTGCCAGCAGCCAAGATATCAGCGGGGGGAAGTTTGAGCAGTTCTTC.

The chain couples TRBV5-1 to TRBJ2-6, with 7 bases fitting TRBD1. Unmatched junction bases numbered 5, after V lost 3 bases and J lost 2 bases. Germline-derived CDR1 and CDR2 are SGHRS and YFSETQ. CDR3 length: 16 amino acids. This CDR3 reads CASSSYTGAGANVLTF. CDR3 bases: TGCGCCAGCAGCTCCTATACAGGGGCTGGGGCCAACGTCCTGACTTTC.

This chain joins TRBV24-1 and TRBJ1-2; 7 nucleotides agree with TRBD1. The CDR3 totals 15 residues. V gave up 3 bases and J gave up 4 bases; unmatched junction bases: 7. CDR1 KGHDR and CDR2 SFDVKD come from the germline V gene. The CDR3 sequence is CATSDNGQALYGYTF. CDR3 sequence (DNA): TGTGCCACCAGTGATAACGGACAGGCACTCTATGGCTACACCTTC.

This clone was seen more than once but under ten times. CDR3 region: CASSPREAGAGNTIYF. The CDR3 DNA reads TGCGCCAGCAGCCCCAGGGAGGCGGGCGCTGGAAACACCATATATTTT. The chain recombines TRBV5-1 with TRBJ1-3, with D possibly TRBD1 on 5 matching bases. The germline V gene encodes CDR1 SGHRS and CDR2 YFSETQ. The CDR3 runs 16 residues. Trimming left V 4 bases short and J 2 bases short, with 16 bases between.